This T cell receptor (beta chain) was identified during a study of response to subunit inactivated influenza vaccine. Via MiXCR, TCRdb re-called the RT-PCR reads, giving one row per CDR3 protein. The data contain hundreds of thousands of distinct CDR3 sequences, around 10% of them singletons. There are 14 residues in the CDR3. Trimming took off 4 bases at V and 5 bases at J, with 14 bases between the two ends. Germline V gives CDR1 SGHRS, CDR2 YFSETQ. The same sample was also studied in work on T cells expressing NK-cell markers. This second study says: Making the TCR beta cDNA relied on 5'RACE template switching with UMIs. The TCR beta repertoires originated in sorted CD3+CD56+NKG2C+, CD3+CD56+NKG2C- and CD3+CD56-NKG2C+ T cells. Within several experiments, an anti-gamma-delta TCR antibody kept the sorting limited to alpha-beta TCR T cells. Also leading the CD3+CD56-NKG2C+ fraction in a handful of donors were these clonotypes. Nothing established the HCMV specificity of expanded NKG2C+ T cell clones.

This rearrangement joins TRBV5-1 to TRBJ2-3; D remains unclear. The input for sequencing was PBMCs from blood, taken on the day of vaccination. The TCR was taken from a man aged 45-60 years who received an inactivated influenza vaccine. CDR3 region: CASSPRVGLDTQYF. As DNA, the CDR3 is TGCGCCAGCAGCCCCCGGGTAGGATTAGATACGCAGTATTTT. The full variable domain, completed using reference TRBV5-1 and TRBJ2-3, is KAGVTQTPRYLIKTRGQQVTLSCSPISGHRSVSWYQQTPGQGLQFLFEYFSETQRNKGNFPGRFSGRQFSNSRSEMNVSTLELGDSALYLCASSPRVGLDTQYFGPGTRLTVL.